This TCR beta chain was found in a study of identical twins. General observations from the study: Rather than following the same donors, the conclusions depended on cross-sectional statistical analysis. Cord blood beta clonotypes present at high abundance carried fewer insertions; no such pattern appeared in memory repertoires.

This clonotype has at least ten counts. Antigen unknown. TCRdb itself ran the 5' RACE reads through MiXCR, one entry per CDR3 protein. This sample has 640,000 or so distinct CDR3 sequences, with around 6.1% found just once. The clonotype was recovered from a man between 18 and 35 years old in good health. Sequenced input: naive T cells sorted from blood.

CDR3 sequence: CASSGYGSGRAIDTQYF. For the CDR3, the DNA is TGTGCCAGCAGTGGGTACGGGAGCGGGAGGGCCATCGATACGCAGTATTTT. The chain couples TRBV12-3 or TRBV12-4 to TRBJ2-3, with 10 bases that match TRBD2. Trimming at V came to 5 bases and at J to 6 bases, leaving 14 bases not matched to a gene. The CDR3 loop spans 17 amino acids.